The 29 T cell receptor beta chains below were found in one sample sequenced in a study of blood T cell repertoires in COVID-19. Produced via immunoSEQ multiplex PCR; TCRdb's table is partial and in-frame only. In the table there are approximately 86,000 clones, roughly nine tenths of which are singletons. Material: peripheral blood. All receptors derive from a man aged 50 to 60 with acute or convalescent COVID-19.

This chain connects TRBV19 to TRBJ1-1, with TRBD1 matching over 8 bases. The CDR3 covers 15 residues. V lost 5 bases and J lost 1; bases outside the gene matches: 6. CDR1 and CDR2 from the germline V gene are LNHDA and SQIVND (reference sequence). The CDR3 region has the DNA TGTGCCAGTAGTCGCCAGGGGGCACCGAACACTGAAGCTTTCTTT. Amino acid sequence: CASSRQGAPNTEAFF.

As concerns this clone: Within the sample, other DNA sequences also encode this same CDR3. The V call is TRBV28, the J call TRBJ1-5; D unclear. The germline V and J ends were trimmed by 6 bases and 2 bases, with 5 bases remaining between them. The CDR3 totals 12 residues. Germline CDR1 reads MDHEN; CDR2 reads SYDVKM. The CDR3: CASRSGNQPQHF. DNA of the CDR3: TGTGCCAGCAGGAGTGGCAATCAGCCCCAGCATTTT. Supplemented by reference TRBV28 and TRBJ1-5, the full variable domain reads DVKVTQSSRYLVKRTGEKVFLECVQDMDHENMFWYRQDPGLGLRLIYFSYDVKMKEKGDIPEGYSVSREKKERFSLILESASTNQTSMYLCASRSGNQPQHFGDGTRLSIL.

The rearrangement uses TRBV7-3 and TRBJ2-5, with 9 nucleotides matching TRBD1. CDR3 length: 14 residues. Germline V gives CDR1 SGHTA, CDR2 FQGTGA. J gave up 5 bases and V 5 bases, and 6 bases lay outside the gene matches. The CDR3 DNA reads as TGTGCCAGCAGCCCCGGACAGGGGCGGGAGACCCAGTACTTC. This gives the protein CASSPGQGRETQYF.

The V and J genes are TRBV5-1 and TRBJ1-3, with a weak D call TRBD1 (6 bases). Germline CDR1 is SGHRS and CDR2 is YFSETQ. The CDR3 extends over 16 amino acids. V was shortened by 0 bases and J by 0 bases, with 10 bases between the two germline ends. DNA for the CDR3: TGCGCCAGCAGCTTGGGGGGGCCGTTCTCTGGAAACACCATATATTTT. Translated, it gives CASSLGGPFSGNTIYF.

The gene calls are TRBV19 and TRBJ1-2; TRBD1 might be the D (6 bases). There are 14 residues in the CDR3. CDR1 and CDR2 from the germline V gene are LNHDA and SQIVND (reference sequence). The V end lost 1 base, the J end lost 5 bases, and 11 bases lay between the germline ends. In nucleotides, the CDR3 is TGTGCCAGTAGTATAGTGGGGGCTGGATATGGCTACACCTTC. It encodes CASSIVGAGYGYTF.

The chain employs TRBV28 and TRBJ1-4; the D is unclear. This CDR3 region has 14 residues. V was clipped by 4 bases and J by 5 bases, with 11 bases between them. Germline loops: CDR1 MDHEN, CDR2 SYDVKM. This chain's CDR3 is CASSYGQKNEKLFF. The CDR3 DNA reads TGTGCCAGCAGTTATGGGCAGAAGAATGAAAAACTGTTTTTT.

The count of this clone is one. This chain joins TRBV7-2 and TRBJ1-2, with a weak D call TRBD1 (6 bases). The germline V and J ends were trimmed by 1 base and 0 bases, with 9 bases remaining between them. CDR3 length equals 15 residues. Germline V lookup: CDR1 SGHTA, CDR2 FQGNSA. The DNA for the CDR3 is TGTGCCAGCAGCTTAGTACAGGGAACTAACTATGGCTACACCTTC. Residues: CASSLVQGTNYGYTF. Using reference TRBV7-2 and TRBJ1-2 for the parts outside the CDR3, the full variable domain is GAGVSQSPSNKVTEKGKDVELRCDPISGHTALYWYRQSLGQGLEFLIYFQGNSAPDKSGLPSDRFSAERTGGSVSTLTIQRTQQEDSAVYLCASSLVQGTNYGYTFGSGTRLTVV.

This rearrangement joins TRBV18 to TRBJ1-1; 10 nucleotides match TRBD1. V dropped 3 bases and J dropped 0; count of bases not matched to a gene: 4. Per germline, CDR1 KGHSH and CDR2 LQKENI. The CDR3 runs 16 residues. CDR3 in amino acids: CASSPRTGGVNTEAFF. The CDR3 DNA reads as TGTGCCAGCTCACCGAGGACAGGGGGTGTGAACACTGAAGCTTTCTTT. The complete variable domain, with remaining parts taken from reference TRBV18 and TRBJ1-1, reads NAGVMQNPRHLVRRRGQEARLRCSPMKGHSHVYWYRQLPEEGLKFMVYLQKENIIDESGMPKERFSAEFPKEGPSILRIQQVVRGDSAAYFCASSPRTGGVNTEAFFGQGTRLTVV.

This clone appeared a few times. The gene calls are TRBV28 and TRBJ1-4; D perhaps matches TRBD1 (6 bases). Trimming removed 5 bases from V and 3 bases from J, with 16 bases in between. CDR3 length equals 16 residues. Germline V gives CDR1 MDHEN, CDR2 SYDVKM. CDR3 nucleotide sequence: TGTGCCAGCAGTACATATAGGGGGGGGTCTAATGAAAAACTGTTTTTT. Translation: CASSTYRGGSNEKLFF.

The chain combines TRBV9 with TRBJ2-7, with 7 positions matching TRBD1. V shed 0 bases and J 4 bases; nucleotides not matched to a gene: 4. Germline loops: CDR1 SGDLS, CDR2 YYNGEE. This CDR3 spans 14 amino acids. This CDR3 reads CASSVGRRGYEQYF. The DNA for the CDR3 is TGTGCCAGCAGCGTAGGGCGCAGGGGGTACGAGCAGTACTTC.

The V and J genes are TRBV30 and TRBJ1-4; 7 positions match TRBD1. The germline gives CDR1 GTSNPN, CDR2 SVGIG (reference sequence). Trimming cost V 8 bases and J 3 bases; bases outside gene matches: 3. The CDR3 consists of 12 residues. Written as DNA, the CDR3 is TGTGCCCAGGGGGAGGCTAATGAAAAACTGTTTTTT. Translation: CAQGEANEKLFF.

The chain combines TRBV7-3 with TRBJ2-1, with 7 bases matching TRBD2. J gave up 7 bases and V 4 bases, and 7 bases lay outside the gene matches. This CDR3 has 14 amino acids. The germline V gene has CDR1 SGHTA and CDR2 FQGTGA. The CDR3 sequence: CASSSIPGGNEQFF. The CDR3 bases are TGTGCCAGCAGCTCAATCCCGGGGGGAAATGAGCAGTTCTTC. Variable domain in full (rest from reference TRBV7-3 and TRBJ2-1): GAGVSQTPSNKVTEKGKYVELRCDPISGHTALYWYRQSLGQGPEFLIYFQGTGAADDSGLPNDRFFAVRPEGSVSTLKIQRTERGDSAVYLCASSSIPGGNEQFFGPGTRLTVL.

This sequence joins TRBV7-9 and TRBJ1-2, with TRBD1 matching 9 bases. Germline V gene sequence: CDR1 SEHNR, CDR2 FQNEAQ (reference sequence). The CDR3 spans 14 residues. Germline trimming cut 6 bases from V and 7 bases from J; bases unmatched to any gene: 9. Written as DNA, the CDR3 is TGTGCCAGCAGAAAAACAGGGGGCCCAGGTGGCTACACCTTC. It codes for CASRKTGGPGGYTF. The full variable domain, with the rest looked up from reference TRBV7-9 and TRBJ1-2, is DTGVSQNPRHKITKRGQNVTFRCDPISEHNRLYWYRQTLGQGPEFLTYFQNEAQLEKSRLLSDRFSAERPKGSFSTLEIQRTEQGDSAMYLCASRKTGGPGGYTFGSGTRLTVV.

This chain connects TRBV5-1 to TRBJ2-5, with TRBD1 identical over 8 bases. V gave up 0 bases and J gave up 4 bases; unmatched junction bases: 5. Germline V CDR1 and CDR2: SGHRS, YFSETQ. CDR3 length equals 15 residues. As DNA, the CDR3 is TGCGCCAGCAGCTTGGGACAGGGGAAAGGAGAGACCCAGTACTTC. Its translation is CASSLGQGKGETQYF. Filled out from reference TRBV5-1 and TRBJ2-5, the complete variable domain reads KAGVTQTPRYLIKTRGQQVTLSCSPISGHRSVSWYQQTPGQGLQFLFEYFSETQRNKGNFPGRFSGRQFSNSRSEMNVSTLELGDSALYLCASSLGQGKGETQYFGPGTRLLVL.

This CDR3 is CASTLTAGREETQYF. The CDR3 region has the DNA TGTGCCAGTACCCTGACAGCGGGGCGAGAAGAGACCCAGTACTTC. The chain is built from TRBV19 and TRBJ2-5; 7 bases agree with TRBD2. Per the germline V gene, CDR1 is LNHDA and CDR2 is SQIVND (reference sequence). The CDR3 length is 15 residues. The V segment lost 7 bases and the J segment 3 bases; nucleotides outside the gene matches: 11.

The chain employs TRBV7-3 and TRBJ1-6; D gene ambiguous. The germline gives CDR1 SGHTA, CDR2 FQGTGA. Trimming took off 4 bases at V and 10 bases at J, with 11 bases between the two ends. The CDR3 is 13 residues long. In nucleotides, the CDR3 is TGTGCCAGCAGCTCCTCTGAGGGCTCACCCCTCCACTTT. Protein sequence: CASSSSEGSPLHF.

This clone appeared once. The V and J genes are TRBV6-1 and TRBJ1-1, with D possibly matching TRBD1 (5 bases). Trimming removed 3 bases from V and 2 bases from J, with 10 bases in between. Germline CDR1 and CDR2: MNHNS and SASEGT. The length of the CDR3 is 14 residues. The CDR3 nucleotides read TGTGCCAGCAGTGAGCAGGGAGGCAACACTGAAGCTTTCTTT. This sequence encodes CASSEQGGNTEAFF.

The chain couples TRBV5-1 to TRBJ2-3, with D possibly being TRBD1 (6 bases). Germline values: CDR1 SGHRS, CDR2 YFSETQ. Trimming left V 3 bases short and J 0 bases short, with 8 bases between. This CDR3 is built from 14 residues. CDR3 sequence reads: CASSSQGSTDTQYF. For the CDR3, the DNA is TGCGCCAGCAGCTCACAGGGAAGCACAGATACGCAGTATTTT.

V usage is TRBV7-2 and J usage is TRBJ2-5; 10 positions match TRBD1. In germline, CDR1 is SGHTA, CDR2 FQGNSA. J was trimmed by 2 bases and V by 4 bases; bases with no gene match: 7. The CDR3 has 16 amino acids. CDR3 in amino acids: CASSWGQGPGQETQYF. CDR3 DNA: TGTGCCAGCAGCTGGGGACAGGGGCCCGGGCAAGAGACCCAGTACTTC.

In this sample, this clone turned up once. The chain employs TRBV7-2 and TRBJ2-5; D uncertain. V was pared by 6 bases and J by 2 bases, with 16 bases between. CDR3 size: 15 residues. Germline lookup yields CDR1 SGHTA and CDR2 FQGNSA. The CDR3 bases are TGTGCCAGCAGAACAACACGGGTTCAGCAAGAGACCCAGTACTTC. Amino acids: CASRTTRVQQETQYF.

V and J are TRBV19 and TRBJ2-1; unclear D gene. Trimming left V 8 bases short and J 8 bases short, with 13 bases between. Germline assignment: CDR1 LNHDA and CDR2 SQIVND (reference sequence). This CDR3 comprises 12 residues. CDR3 nucleotide sequence: TGTGCCAGTTCTTACATAAATGATGAGCAGTTCTTC. Encoded protein: CASSYINDEQFF.

The chain joins TRBV29-1 to TRBJ1-5, with 7 bases lining up with TRBD1. The CDR3 sequence is 13 residues long. The germline V gene encodes CDR1 SQVTM and CDR2 ANQGSEA. Losses at the gene ends were 4 bases for V and 5 bases for J; bases not matched to a gene: 5. The CDR3 is CSVGQGTYQPQHF. In DNA, the CDR3 is TGCAGCGTTGGACAGGGAACATATCAGCCCCAGCATTTT.

This clone was observed once. Other DNA variants within this sample encode the same CDR3. The rearrangement uses TRBV4-1 and TRBJ1-1; TRBD1 might be the D (6 bases). In germline, CDR1 is MGHRA, CDR2 YSYEKL. This CDR3 comprises 14 residues. Trimming took 4 bases from V and 1 from J, leaving 10 bases between them. The CDR3 bases are TGCGCCAGCAGCCCGAAACAGGGGAACACTGAAGCTTTCTTT. Translating gives CASSPKQGNTEAFF.

In its sample, this clone was seen a few times. This sequence joins TRBV19 and TRBJ1-3; D perhaps matches TRBD1 (5 bases). The germline CDR1 and CDR2 sequences are LNHDA and SQIVND (reference sequence). The CDR3 has 14 amino acids. Trimming removed 8 bases from V and 0 bases from J, with 11 bases in between. CDR3 in DNA: TGTGCCAGTGTCACAGGCCGCTCTGGAAACACCATATATTTT. Translated: CASVTGRSGNTIYF. Full variable domain (rest looked up from reference TRBV19 and TRBJ1-3): DGGITQSPKYLFRKEGQNVTLSCEQNLNHDAMYWYRQDPGQGLRLIYYSQIVNDFQKGDIAEGYSVSREKKESFPLTVTSAQKNPTAFYLCASVTGRSGNTIYFGEGSWLTVV.

The V and J genes are TRBV2 and TRBJ1-2; D is undetermined. CDR3 length: 13 amino acids. The V end was cut by 1 base, the J end by 4 bases, with 7 bases between. CDR1 and CDR2 (germline): SNHLY, FYNNEI. CDR3 protein: CASSEVRVYGYTF. CDR3 bases: TGTGCCAGCAGTGAAGTCCGGGTCTATGGCTACACCTTC.

The chain links TRBV13 to TRBJ2-1; TRBD2 aligns across 9 bases. CDR1 PRHDT and CDR2 FYEKMQ come from the germline V gene (reference sequence). CDR3 length: 15 amino acids. V trimming: 5 bases; J trimming: 5 bases; junction bases outside the gene matches: 7. The CDR3 here is CASSLRGGLHNEQFF. DNA for the CDR3: TGTGCCAGCAGCCTGCGGGGGGGCCTACACAATGAGCAGTTCTTC.

A single count supports this clone. The chain recombines TRBV5-1 with TRBJ1-2, with D hard to call. Germline V lookup: CDR1 SGHRS, CDR2 YFSETQ. The CDR3 has 11 residues. V was clipped by 1 base and J by 7 bases, with 5 bases between them. The CDR3 nucleotides read TGCGCCAGCAGCTTGACCGGTGGCTACACCTTC. It yields the protein CASSLTGGYTF.

V is TRBV19 and J is TRBJ2-2, with TRBD1 matching over 9 bases. CDR1 LNHDA and CDR2 SQIVND come from the germline V gene (reference sequence). The CDR3 is made up of 19 amino acids. Losses at the gene ends were 7 bases for V and 3 bases for J; bases not matched to a gene: 18. The CDR3 reads CASTRANRGRLGDTGELFF. CDR3 sequence (DNA): TGTGCCAGTACCAGGGCGAACAGGGGGCGCTTAGGGGACACCGGGGAGCTGTTTTTT. Looking up the rest from reference TRBV19 and TRBJ2-2 gives the full variable domain: DGGITQSPKYLFRKEGQNVTLSCEQNLNHDAMYWYRQDPGQGLRLIYYSQIVNDFQKGDIAEGYSVSREKKESFPLTVTSAQKNPTAFYLCASTRANRGRLGDTGELFFGEGSRLTVL.

This clone was picked up a small number of times. The rearrangement uses TRBV7-8 and TRBJ1-1; D is uncertain. Germline CDR1 SGHVS, CDR2 FQNEAQ. The CDR3 has 13 amino acids. V was shortened by 4 bases and J by 5 bases, with 11 bases between the two germline ends. The DNA for the CDR3 is TGTGCCAGCAGCTATAGTTCGGGGACTGAAGCTTTCTTT. It translates to CASSYSSGTEAFF.